The following is a T cell receptor beta chain sequence with its context. This sample is drawn from a study of shared clonotypes between healthy human individuals. Profiling relied on immunoSEQ multiplex PCR, and the TCRdb table lists in-frame clones only, not all of them. The sample lists 1,500,000 or so clones, over 95% seen once, with 1.2% in the top ten. Germline CDR1 reads MGHRA; CDR2 reads YSYEKL. The length of the CDR3 is 14 residues. V was clipped by 0 bases and J by 3 bases, with 8 bases between them. The clonotype was recovered from a man younger than 45 in good health. The rearrangement links TRBV4-1 to TRBJ1-1; D remains unclear. The specimen sequenced was naive CD4+ T cells sorted from blood. The subset was: CD45RA+ positively selected. CDR3 coding DNA: TGCGCCAGCAGCCAAGAATGGGATTACACTGAAGCTTTCTTT. Protein: CASSQEWDYTEAFF.